This passage covers 17 T cell receptor beta chains from one sample sequenced in a study of Ad26.COV2.S vaccination and SARS-CoV-2 variants. Regarding treatment: 15 to 20 received Ad26.COV2.S at low or high dose, single or two shots; 5 received placebo; per-sample allocation not given. Samples were taken on day 63 after the first vaccine or placebo injection. Sequencing used immunoSEQ multiplex PCR; TCRdb keeps in-frame clones, though not all of them. The data hold fewer than 400,000 clones, with roughly 90% observed a single time. Material: peripheral blood, obtained in a trial of Ad26.COV2.S vaccine versus placebo. These receptors all come from a person between 18 and 59 years old who received the Ad26.COV2.S COVID-19 vaccine or a placebo.

V is TRBV4-1 and J is TRBJ2-4; 13 bases match TRBD2. Germline CDR1 is MGHRA and CDR2 is YSYEKL. The V gene end was trimmed by 1 base and the J gene end by 5 bases; junction bases not matched to a gene: 5. The CDR3 is 17 amino acids. The CDR3 loop is CASSQGLAGGGQNIQYF. Here the CDR3 DNA reads TGCGCCAGCAGCCAAGGACTAGCGGGAGGTGGCCAAAACATTCAGTACTTC.

This clone was seen only once. CDR3 residues: CATSMGYQETQYF. In DNA form, the CDR3 reads TGTGCCACCAGCATGGGGTACCAAGAGACCCAGTACTTC. The J gene is TRBJ2-5, the V gene TRBV15; D ambiguous. This CDR3 is built from 13 residues. V was cut by 4 bases and J by 0 bases, with 6 bases left in between. CDR1 LNHNV and CDR2 YYDKDF come from the germline V gene (reference sequence). Complete variable domain (other parts from reference TRBV15 and TRBJ2-5): DAMVIQNPRYQVTQFGKPVTLSCSQTLNHNVMYWYQQKSSQAPKLLFHYYDKDFNNEADTPDNFQSRRPNTSFCFLDIRSPGLGDTAMYLCATSMGYQETQYFGPGTRLLVL.

This chain joins TRBV4-1 and TRBJ1-4; 8 positions match TRBD1. This CDR3 contains 14 residues. In germline, CDR1 is MGHRA, CDR2 YSYEKL. The V and J ends lost 6 bases and 8 bases, in that order; junction bases with no gene match: 8. The DNA for the CDR3 is TGCGCCAGCAGTCGGACAGGGCTGGGGGAAAAACTGTTTTTT. Protein sequence: CASSRTGLGEKLFF.

This clone was seen only a few times. The rearrangement joins TRBV5-1 to TRBJ1-6, with TRBD1 matching over 8 bases. Trimming removed 3 bases from V and 8 bases from J; junction bases left unmatched: 7. Germline CDR1 is SGHRS and CDR2 is YFSETQ. This CDR3 spans 15 amino acids. This CDR3 reads CASSYSGTGDSPLHF. In DNA, the CDR3 is TGCGCCAGCAGCTACTCGGGGACAGGAGATTCACCCCTCCACTTT.

The gene calls are TRBV30 and TRBJ1-2; D is unclear. The V end lost 4 bases, the J end lost 2 bases, and 5 bases lay between the germline ends. The CDR3 sequence is 11 residues long. Germline V gives CDR1 GTSNPN, CDR2 SVGIG (reference sequence). The CDR3 here is CAWIANYGYTF. In DNA form, the CDR3 reads TGTGCCTGGATCGCGAACTATGGCTACACCTTC.

The rearrangement joins TRBV7-3 to TRBJ2-1; no clear D gene. V shed 1 base and J shed 8 bases, with 9 bases lying between them. Germline lookup yields CDR1 SGHTA and CDR2 FQGTGA. CDR3 length: 13 amino acids. The CDR3 here is CASSLSNFDEQFF. The CDR3 region has the DNA TGTGCCAGCAGCTTAAGTAACTTCGATGAGCAGTTCTTC.

The chain uses TRBV19 and TRBJ2-1; 8 bases line up with TRBD2. This CDR3 has 16 residues. After removal of 5 bases from V and 3 bases from J, the junction contained 9 bases not matched to a gene. CDR1 is LNHDA and CDR2 is SQIVND in the germline V gene (reference sequence). DNA of the CDR3: TGTGCCAGTAGTCCGCGACCCGGGACTAGCTACAATGAGCAGTTCTTC. This gives the protein CASSPRPGTSYNEQFF. Full variable domain (rest looked up from reference TRBV19 and TRBJ2-1): DGGITQSPKYLFRKEGQNVTLSCEQNLNHDAMYWYRQDPGQGLRLIYYSQIVNDFQKGDIAEGYSVSREKKESFPLTVTSAQKNPTAFYLCASSPRPGTSYNEQFFGPGTRLTVL.

The chain recombines TRBV11-2 with TRBJ2-1, with D unresolved. V lost 1 base and J lost 8, with 9 bases in between. The CDR3 totals 13 residues. Looked up from germline, CDR1 is SGHAT and CDR2 is FQNNGV. The DNA for the CDR3 is TGTGCCAGCAGCTTAGCTTTATTGGATGAGCAGTTCTTC. Amino acid sequence: CASSLALLDEQFF.

The V gene is TRBV7-3, the J gene TRBJ2-7; 10 bases match TRBD1. The CDR3 loop spans 15 amino acids. V shed 6 bases, J shed 4 bases, and the junction held 9 bases outside the gene matches. The germline CDR1 and CDR2 sequences are SGHTA and FQGTGA. The CDR3 nucleotides read TGTGCCAGCAGATCACCGGGACAGGGGCGGTACGAGCAGTACTTC. Its translation: CASRSPGQGRYEQYF.

V is TRBV15 and J is TRBJ2-7; 7 nucleotides align to TRBD2. Unmatched junction bases numbered 3, after V lost 1 base and J lost 0 bases. Germline V gene lookup returns CDR1 LNHNV and CDR2 YYDKDF (reference sequence). The CDR3 is made up of 15 amino acids. The CDR3, as DNA: TGTGCCACCAGCAGAGTTCGCGGGAGCTCCTACGAGCAGTACTTC. Its protein is CATSRVRGSSYEQYF.

The chain joins TRBV5-1 to TRBJ1-1; D is perhaps TRBD1 (6 bases). The CDR3 has 12 amino acids. Germline CDR1 reads SGHRS; CDR2 reads YFSETQ. V was cut by 8 bases and J by 0 bases, with 8 bases left in between. The CDR3 nucleotides are TGCGCCAGTCGACAGGTGAACACTGAAGCTTTCTTT. It codes for CASRQVNTEAFF.

The chain joins TRBV6-5 to TRBJ1-5, with 7 bases matching TRBD1. V lost 6 bases and J lost 4; bases outside the gene matches: 9. The CDR3 length is 15 residues. The germline V gene encodes CDR1 MNHEY and CDR2 SVGAGI. The CDR3 sequence: CASSREEGANQPQHF. The CDR3 DNA follows: TGTGCCAGCAGCAGAGAGGAGGGGGCGAATCAGCCCCAGCATTTT.

The chain combines TRBV4-2 with TRBJ2-3; the D gene is possibly TRBD1 (6 bases). The CDR3 covers 13 residues. Germline values: CDR1 LGHNA, CDR2 YNFKEQ. The germline V and J ends were trimmed by 4 bases and 5 bases, with 10 bases remaining between them. For the CDR3, the DNA is TGTGCCAGCAGCCGGTCCAGGGGAGATACGCAGTATTTT. It encodes CASSRSRGDTQYF.

This rearrangement joins TRBV21-1 to TRBJ2-1; the table's D call, TRBD2, has no DNA check behind it. TRBV21-1 is a pseudogene locus. CDR3 size: 13 residues. CDR3 in amino acids: CARTSGTFNEQFF. Written as DNA, the CDR3 is TGTGCCAGAACTAGCGGAACTTTCAATGAGCAGTTCTTC.

This sequence joins TRBV4-1 and TRBJ2-7; 11 bases match TRBD2. V dropped 1 base and J dropped 7; count of bases not matched to a gene: 6. The germline V gene encodes CDR1 MGHRA and CDR2 YSYEKL. The CDR3 runs to 15 residues. The chain's CDR3 is CASSQGPLAGDEQYF. The DNA for the CDR3 is TGCGCCAGCAGCCAAGGGCCACTAGCGGGAGATGAGCAGTACTTC.

The CDR3: CASSPGQIFYNEQFF. For the CDR3, the DNA is TGTGCCAGCTCACCGGGACAGATATTTTACAATGAGCAGTTCTTC. The gene calls are TRBV18 and TRBJ2-1; 7 bases match TRBD1. Losses at the gene ends were 3 bases for V and 4 bases for J; bases not matched to a gene: 6. The CDR3 spans 15 residues. Germline V gene lookup returns CDR1 KGHSH and CDR2 LQKENI.

This chain uses TRBV24-1 with TRBJ1-5; D is uncertain. Per germline, CDR1 KGHDR and CDR2 SFDVKD. V dropped 1 base and J dropped 1 base, with 16 bases sitting between them. This CDR3 has 18 amino acids. CDR3 in DNA: TGTGCCACCAGTGATTTCCATGGGCCCTCGCGGAGCAATCAGCCCCAGCATTTT. The encoded protein is CATSDFHGPSRSNQPQHF.